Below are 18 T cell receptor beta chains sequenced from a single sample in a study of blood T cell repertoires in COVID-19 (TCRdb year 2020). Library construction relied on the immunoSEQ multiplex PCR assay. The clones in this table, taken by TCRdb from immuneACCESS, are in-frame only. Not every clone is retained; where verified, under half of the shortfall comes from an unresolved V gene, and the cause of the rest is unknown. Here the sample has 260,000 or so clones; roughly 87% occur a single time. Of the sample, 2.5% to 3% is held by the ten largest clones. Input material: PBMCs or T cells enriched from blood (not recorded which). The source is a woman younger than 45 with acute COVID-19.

The CDR3 protein is CASSLGEKPQHF. The DNA of the CDR3 is TGTGCCAGCAGCTTAGGGGAGAAGCCCCAGCATTTT. J is TRBJ1-5 and V is TRBV7-2; D remains unclear. The CDR3 totals 12 residues. The germline CDR1 and CDR2 sequences are SGHTA and FQGNSA. V dropped 1 base and J dropped 8 bases, with 6 bases sitting between them. The full variable domain, in which reference TRBV7-2 and TRBJ1-5 provide the parts outside the CDR3, is GAGVSQSPSNKVTEKGKDVELRCDPISGHTALYWYRQSLGQGLEFLIYFQGNSAPDKSGLPSDRFSAERTGGSVSTLTIQRTQQEDSAVYLCASSLGEKPQHFGDGTRLSIL.

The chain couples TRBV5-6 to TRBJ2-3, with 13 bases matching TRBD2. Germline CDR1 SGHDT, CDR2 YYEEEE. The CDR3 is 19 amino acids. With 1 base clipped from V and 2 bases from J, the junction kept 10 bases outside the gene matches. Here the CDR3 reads CASSLRTSGGSRDTDTQYF. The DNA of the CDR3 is TGTGCCAGCAGCTTGAGGACTAGCGGGGGTTCACGAGACACAGATACGCAGTATTTT.

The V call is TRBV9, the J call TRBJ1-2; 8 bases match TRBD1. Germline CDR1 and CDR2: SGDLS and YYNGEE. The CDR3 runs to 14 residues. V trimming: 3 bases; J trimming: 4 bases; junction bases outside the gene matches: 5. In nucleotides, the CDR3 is TGTGCCAGCAGCGGGGGGACAGGTGGCTATGGCTACACCTTC. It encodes CASSGGTGGYGYTF.

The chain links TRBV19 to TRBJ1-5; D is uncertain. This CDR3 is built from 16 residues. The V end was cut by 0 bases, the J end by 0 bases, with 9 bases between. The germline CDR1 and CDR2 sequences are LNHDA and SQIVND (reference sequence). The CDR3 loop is CASSIEGSGSNQPQHF. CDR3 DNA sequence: TGTGCCAGTAGTATAGAAGGGAGCGGTAGCAATCAGCCCCAGCATTTT.

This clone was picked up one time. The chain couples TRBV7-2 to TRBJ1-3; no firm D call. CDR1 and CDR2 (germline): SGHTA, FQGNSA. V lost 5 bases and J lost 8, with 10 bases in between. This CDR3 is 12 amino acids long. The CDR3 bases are TGTGCCAGCAGCCCCACGATAGACACCATATATTTT. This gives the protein CASSPTIDTIYF.

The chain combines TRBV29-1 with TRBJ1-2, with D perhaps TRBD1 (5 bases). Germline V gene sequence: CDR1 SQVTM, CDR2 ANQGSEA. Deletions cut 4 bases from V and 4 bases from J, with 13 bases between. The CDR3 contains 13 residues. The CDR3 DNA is TGCAGCGTTGGGCCCAGACAGACCTATGGCTACACCTTC. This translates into CSVGPRQTYGYTF.

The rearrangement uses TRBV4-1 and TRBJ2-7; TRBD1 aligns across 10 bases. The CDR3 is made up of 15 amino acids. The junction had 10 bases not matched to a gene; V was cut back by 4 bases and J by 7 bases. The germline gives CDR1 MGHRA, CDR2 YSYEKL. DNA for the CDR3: TGCGCCAGCAGCCCATGGCGGGACAGGGGTGGAGAGCAGTACTTC. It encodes CASSPWRDRGGEQYF.

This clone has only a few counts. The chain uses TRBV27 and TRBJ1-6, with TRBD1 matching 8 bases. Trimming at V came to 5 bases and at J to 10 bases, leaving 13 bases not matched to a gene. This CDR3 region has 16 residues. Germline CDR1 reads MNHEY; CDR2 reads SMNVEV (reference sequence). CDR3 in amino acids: CASSHSTGASRSPLHF. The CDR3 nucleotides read TGTGCCAGCAGTCACTCGACAGGGGCCTCTCGGTCACCCCTCCACTTT.

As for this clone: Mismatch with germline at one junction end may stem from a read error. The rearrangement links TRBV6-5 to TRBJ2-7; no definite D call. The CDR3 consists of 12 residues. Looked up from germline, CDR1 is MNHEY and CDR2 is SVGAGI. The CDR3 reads CASSSVSYAQYF. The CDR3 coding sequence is TGTGCCAGCAGTTCGGTCTCCTACGCGCAGTACTTC.

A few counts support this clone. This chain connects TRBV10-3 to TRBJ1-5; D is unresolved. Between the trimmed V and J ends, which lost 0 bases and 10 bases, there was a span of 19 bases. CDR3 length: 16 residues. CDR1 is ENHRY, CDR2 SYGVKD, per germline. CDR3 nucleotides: TGTGCCATCAGTGAGTCGGGAGGTGTCGTAGTTCGCCCCCAGCATTTT. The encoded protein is CAISESGGVVVRPQHF.

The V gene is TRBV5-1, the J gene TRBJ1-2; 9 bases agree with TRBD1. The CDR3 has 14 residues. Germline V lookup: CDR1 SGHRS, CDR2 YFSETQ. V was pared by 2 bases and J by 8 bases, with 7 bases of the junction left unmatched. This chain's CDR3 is CASSLTGTGWGYTF. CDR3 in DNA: TGCGCCAGCAGCTTAACCGGGACAGGGTGGGGCTACACCTTC. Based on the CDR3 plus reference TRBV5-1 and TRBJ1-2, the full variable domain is KAGVTQTPRYLIKTRGQQVTLSCSPISGHRSVSWYQQTPGQGLQFLFEYFSETQRNKGNFPGRFSGRQFSNSRSEMNVSTLELGDSALYLCASSLTGTGWGYTFGSGTRLTVV.

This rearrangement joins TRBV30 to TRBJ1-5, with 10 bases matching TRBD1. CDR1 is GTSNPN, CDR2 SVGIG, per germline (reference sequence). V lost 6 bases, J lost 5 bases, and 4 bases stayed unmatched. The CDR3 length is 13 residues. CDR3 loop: CACDRGRDQPQHF. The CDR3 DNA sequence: TGTGCCTGTGACAGGGGGCGAGATCAGCCCCAGCATTTT.

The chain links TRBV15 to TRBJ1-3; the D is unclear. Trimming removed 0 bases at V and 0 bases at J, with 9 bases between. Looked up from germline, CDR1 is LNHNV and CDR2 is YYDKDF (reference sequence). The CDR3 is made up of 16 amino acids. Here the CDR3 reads CATSRDPSPSGNTIYF. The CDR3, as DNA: TGTGCCACCAGCAGAGATCCGAGCCCCTCTGGAAACACCATATATTTT.

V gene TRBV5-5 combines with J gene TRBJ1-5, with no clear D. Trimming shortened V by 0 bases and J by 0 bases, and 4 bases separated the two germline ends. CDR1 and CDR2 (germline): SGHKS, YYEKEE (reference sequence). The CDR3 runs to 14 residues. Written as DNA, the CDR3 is TGTGCCAGCAGCTTGGAAGCTAGCAATCAGCCCCAGCATTTT. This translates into CASSLEASNQPQHF.

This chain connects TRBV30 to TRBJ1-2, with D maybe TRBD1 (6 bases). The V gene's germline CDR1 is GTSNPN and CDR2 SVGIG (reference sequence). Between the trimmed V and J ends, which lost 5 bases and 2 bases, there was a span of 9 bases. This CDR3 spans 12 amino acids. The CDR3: CAWVGANYGYTF. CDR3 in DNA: TGTGCCTGGGTGGGGGCAAACTATGGCTACACCTTC.

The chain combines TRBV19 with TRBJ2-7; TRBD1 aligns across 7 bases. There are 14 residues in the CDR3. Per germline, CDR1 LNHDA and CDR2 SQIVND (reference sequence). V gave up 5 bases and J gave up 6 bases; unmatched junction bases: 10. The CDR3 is CASSATGYMVEQYF. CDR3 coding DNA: TGTGCCAGTAGTGCGACAGGGTATATGGTCGAGCAGTACTTC. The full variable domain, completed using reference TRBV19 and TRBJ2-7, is DGGITQSPKYLFRKEGQNVTLSCEQNLNHDAMYWYRQDPGQGLRLIYYSQIVNDFQKGDIAEGYSVSREKKESFPLTVTSAQKNPTAFYLCASSATGYMVEQYFGPGTRLTVT.

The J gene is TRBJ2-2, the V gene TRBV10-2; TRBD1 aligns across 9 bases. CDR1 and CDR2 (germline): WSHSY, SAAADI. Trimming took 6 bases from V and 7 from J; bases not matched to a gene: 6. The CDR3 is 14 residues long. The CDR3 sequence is CASSQDRGGGELFF. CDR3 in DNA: TGCGCCAGCAGCCAGGACAGGGGCGGCGGGGAGCTGTTTTTT.

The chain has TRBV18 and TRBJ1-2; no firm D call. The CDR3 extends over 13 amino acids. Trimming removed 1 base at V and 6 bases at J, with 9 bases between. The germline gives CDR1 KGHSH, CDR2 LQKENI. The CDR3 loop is CASSPQDGDGYTF. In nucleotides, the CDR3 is TGTGCCAGCTCACCACAGGACGGGGATGGCTACACCTTC.